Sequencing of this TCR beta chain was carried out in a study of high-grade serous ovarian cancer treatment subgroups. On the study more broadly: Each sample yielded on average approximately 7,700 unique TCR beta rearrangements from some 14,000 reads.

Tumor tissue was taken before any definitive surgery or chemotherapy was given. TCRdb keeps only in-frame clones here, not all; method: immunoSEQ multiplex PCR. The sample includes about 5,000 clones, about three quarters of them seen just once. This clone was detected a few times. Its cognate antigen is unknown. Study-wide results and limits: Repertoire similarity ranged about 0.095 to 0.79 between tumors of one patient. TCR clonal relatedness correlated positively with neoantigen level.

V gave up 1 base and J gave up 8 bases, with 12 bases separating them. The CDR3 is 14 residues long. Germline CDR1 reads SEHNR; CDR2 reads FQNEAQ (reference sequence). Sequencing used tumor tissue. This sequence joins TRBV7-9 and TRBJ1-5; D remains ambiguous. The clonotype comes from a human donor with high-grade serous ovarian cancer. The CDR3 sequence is CASSLGNSVEPQHF. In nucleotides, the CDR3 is TGTGCCAGCAGCTTAGGTAACAGCGTGGAGCCCCAGCATTTT.